This entry is about one T cell receptor (beta chain). Its antigen is currently unknown. Template switching by 5'RACE produced TCR cDNA, adding a universal primer site and UMIs. MiXCR, applied by TCRdb to the 5' RACE reads, yields one record per CDR3 protein. Counted here are over 300,000 distinct CDR3 sequences, roughly 3.9% occurring once; the ten biggest clones make up around 23%. This sample is part of a study of T cells after yellow fever vaccination. Study observations and caveats: A secondary response was less intense yet reached its peak sooner, at day 5 versus 15.

The length of the CDR3 is 15 residues. Germline assignment: CDR1 SGDLS and CDR2 YYNGEE. V lost 7 bases and J lost 2; bases outside the gene matches: 8. The chain carries TRBV9 and TRBJ1-3; the match to TRBD1 covers 8 bases. The TCR sequence derives from a man between 18 and 29 years old who received the YFV17D yellow fever vaccine. This material consisted of PBMCs, taken 5 days after the yellow fever booster vaccination. This chain's CDR3 is CASARQGTTGNTIYF. The CDR3 bases are TGTGCCAGCGCCCGACAGGGGACAACTGGAAACACCATATATTTT.